This T cell receptor beta chain is from a study of blood T cell repertoires in COVID-19. Study context: Italy, Spain and the United States were the sources of the convalescent and acute COVID-19 samples.

Sequencing was performed with immunoSEQ multiplex PCR; in TCRdb, only in-frame clones are kept and a portion is missing. This table holds about 140,000 clones, roughly 86% found once. This CDR3 spans 17 amino acids. Trimming left V 0 bases short and J 4 bases short, with 16 bases between. Germline V gene sequence: CDR1 SGHVS, CDR2 FQNEAQ. Source material: peripheral blood. This receptor was identified in a human donor in a cohort sampled during active COVID-19. The rearrangement links TRBV7-8 to TRBJ1-5, with TRBD1 as a possible D gene (6 bases). The CDR3 DNA reads TGTGCCAGCAGCTTAGCGCGCGGGGGGCAGCGTAATCAGCCCCAGCATTTT. It is translated as CASSLARGGQRNQPQHF.